The present T cell receptor beta chain was sequenced within a study of spatial heterogeneity in lung cancer. Study at large: Detected beta-chain sequences consistently exceeded alpha-chain sequences.

Time point described: sample taken at primary tumor resection. Whole RNA, isolated from tumor, nontumor lung or frozen PBMC, was sequenced without prior sorting. Each CDR3 protein is one row after TCRdb ran MiXCR on the 5' RACE reads. This sample yields tens of thousands of distinct CDR3 sequences, of which 4% to 6% are seen a single time; 20% to 30% belongs to the top ten. Germline assignment: CDR1 MDHEN and CDR2 SYDVKM. This CDR3 region has 14 residues. V lost 10 bases, J lost 2 bases, and 15 bases lay in between. This clonotype was detected ten times or more. The chain is built from TRBV28 and TRBJ1-5; possibly TRBD1 for D (6 bases). This clonotype was sampled from a female donor with early-stage non-small cell lung cancer. The sample here was PBMCs, taken at surgery. CDR3 residues: CATVSPGGNQPQHF. DNA for the CDR3: TGTGCCACCGTATCCCCAGGGGGCAATCAGCCCCAGCATTTT.